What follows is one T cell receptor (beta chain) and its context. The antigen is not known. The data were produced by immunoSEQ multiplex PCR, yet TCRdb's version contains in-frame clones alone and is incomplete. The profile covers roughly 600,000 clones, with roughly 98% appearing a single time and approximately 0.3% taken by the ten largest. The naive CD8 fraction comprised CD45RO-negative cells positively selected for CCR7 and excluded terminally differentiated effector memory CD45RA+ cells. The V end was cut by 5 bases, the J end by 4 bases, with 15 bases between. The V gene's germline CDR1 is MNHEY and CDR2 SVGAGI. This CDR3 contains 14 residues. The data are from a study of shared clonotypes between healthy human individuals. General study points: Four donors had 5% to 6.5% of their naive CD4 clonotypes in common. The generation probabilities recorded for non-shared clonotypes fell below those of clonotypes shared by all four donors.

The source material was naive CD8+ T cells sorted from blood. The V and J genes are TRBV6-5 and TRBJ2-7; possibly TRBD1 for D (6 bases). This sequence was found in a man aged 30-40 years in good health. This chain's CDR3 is CASSLTGPPYEQYF. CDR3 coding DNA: TGTGCCAGCAGTCTTACAGGGCCTCCGTACGAGCAGTACTTC.